Given below is one T cell receptor (beta chain) in context. What was amplified from RNA transcripts were TCR beta CDR3 regions. First-round RT-PCR targeting the TCR CDR3 was performed with the HTBI primer set. TCRdb redid the calling of the multiplex PCR reads with MiXCR, one entry per CDR3 protein. The sample carries about 260,000 distinct CDR3 sequences, approximately 20% recorded once. Per germline, CDR1 KGHDR and CDR2 SFDVKD. With V trimmed by 7 bases and J by 8 bases, 4 bases remained unmatched. The CDR3 has 13 residues. The data stem from a study of T cells in Graves' hyperthyroidism and ophthalmopathy.

The genes are TRBV24-1 and TRBJ2-1; TRBD2 agrees at 10 bases. The sample consisted of blood. The clonotype originates from a man aged 30 to 45 with Graves' ophthalmopathy. CDR3 region: CATRSGGEDEQFF. CDR3 DNA sequence: TGTGCCACCAGGAGCGGGGGGGAGGATGAGCAGTTCTTC.